These T cell receptor beta chains were read from a single sample in a study of tumor and adjacent non-tumor tissue in lung cancer. TCRdb reprocessed the multiplex PCR reads via MiXCR and lists one record per CDR3 protein. This sample has 90,000 to 120,000 distinct CDR3 sequences, with roughly 60% found just once. Sequencing was done on a sample of distant non-tumor lung tissue. These receptors all come from a man aged 25-40 years with non-small cell lung cancer. The CDR3 runs from the conserved cysteine through the conserved F or W. A D gene is named only where the DNA matches it firmly. Some rows mark clone size as missing; the rest say once, few, many or name a class of expanded clone.

TRBJ1-3,TRBV6-6,TRBD1,.,TGTGTCAGCAGTTTGGCCCCACAGGGGGCTGGAAACACCATACATTTT,CVSSLAPQGAGNTIHF
TRBJ1-1,TRBV29-1,.,.,TGCAGCGTTGTGTTTGTGTTAGAGGGATTTGATGAAGCTTTCTTT,CSVVFVLEGFDEAFF
TRBJ2-7,TRBV20-1,.,once,TGCTGTGCTAGATCGAGGGGGGGCTACGAGCAGTACTTC,CCARSRGGYEQYF
TRBJ2-6,TRBV12-3/TRBV12-4,.,many,TGTGCCAGCAGTTTAGACTCTGGGGCCAACGTCCTGACTTTC,CASSLDSGANVLTF
TRBJ1-2,TRBV20-1,.,.,TGCAGTGCTAGAGATACGATTGGCAACTTGGATGGCTACACCTTC,CSARDTIGNLDGYTF
TRBJ2-3,TRBV11-2,TRBD2,.,TGTGCCAGCAGCTTAAGGCGGGGGGCCACAAATACGCAGTATTTT,CASSLRRGATNTQYF
TRBJ2-7,TRBV29-1,TRBD2,few,TGCAGCGCTACTAGCGGGAGGTTGTACGAGCAGTACTTC,CSATSGRLYEQYF
TRBJ2-5,TRBV11-2,.,.,TGTGCCAGCAGCTGGATGGGGTCAGAGACCCAGTACTTC,CASSWMGSETQYF
TRBJ2-1,TRBV11-2,.,.,TGTGCCAGCAGCTTTCACACAAACAATGAGCAGTTCTTC,CASSFHTNNEQFF
TRBJ2-3,TRBV11-2,.,.,TGTGCCAGCAGCATAGTCCCCAATGGGGCAGATACGCAGTATTTT,CASSIVPNGADTQYF
TRBJ1-2,TRBV6-2/TRBV6-3,TRBD1,many,TGTGCCAGCAGCTCTCGACAGGGAAGTGGCTACACCTTC,CASSSRQGSGYTF
TRBJ1-2,TRBV20-1,.,.,TGCAGTGCCACACAGGGAAGTGGCTACACCTTC,CSATQGSGYTF
TRBJ2-1,TRBV5-8,TRBD2,many,TGTGCCAGCACTGGACTAGCGGGAGGGGATGAGCAGTTCTTC,CASTGLAGGDEQFF
TRBJ1-2,TRBV5-5,TRBD1,.,TGTGCCAGCAGCTTGAACATCCGAGCAGGGGGCGCAGATGGCTACACCTTC,CASSLNIRAGGADGYTF
TRBJ2-2,TRBV4-2,.,.,TGTGCCAGCAGCCAAGAGTCTTTGCGGGCCGGAACCGGGGAGTTGTTATTT,CASSQESLRAGTGELLF
TRBJ2-7,TRBV11-2,.,.,TGTGCCAGCAGCTCAGGGGACGGAGGTTACGAGCAGTACTTC,CASSSGDGGYEQYF
TRBJ1-1,TRBV29-1,.,few,TGCAGCGTTGCCGGGGGAAGCACTGAAGCTTTCTTT,CSVAGGSTEAFF
TRBJ2-7,TRBV11-2,TRBD2,.,TGTGCCAGCAGCTTAGAAGAATCGGGGGGAACCTACAAGCAGTATTTC,CASSLEESGGTYKQYF
TRBJ2-2,TRBV4-2,.,many,TGTGCCAGCAGCCAAGAACCCCCCGGGGCCGACGGGAGCACCGGGGAGCTGTTTTTT,CASSQEPPGADGSTGELFF
TRBJ1-5,TRBV19,TRBD1,.,TGTGCCAGTAGCCAATCAGGGGGCGGTCAGCCCCAGCATTTT,CASSQSGGGQPQHF
TRBJ2-7,TRBV4-1,.,once,TGCGCTAGCAGCCAAGATGGACAGAGGGGTGACGAGCAGTACTTC,CASSQDGQRGDEQYF
TRBJ2-3,TRBV6-2/TRBV6-3,.,.,TGTGCCAGCAGTTATGGAGAATCTAGCACAGATGCGCAGTATTTT,CASSYGESSTDAQYF
TRBJ1-4,TRBV14,TRBD1,.,TGTGCCTGCAGCCAGGGGGCGCGAGAAAAACTGTTTTTT,CACSQGAREKLFF
TRBJ2-1,TRBV11-2,TRBD1,.,TGTGCCAGCGGCCCCTGGACAGGCCACTACAATGGGCAATTCTTC,CASGPWTGHYNGQFF
TRBJ2-5,TRBV7-2,.,.,TGTGCCAGCAGCCCACAGCCGGGGACCCAGTATTTC,CASSPQPGTQYF
TRBJ2-2,TRBV11-2,TRBD1,.,TGTGCCAGCTCCATGACAGGGCACACCGGGGAGCTGTTTTTT,CASSMTGHTGELFF
TRBJ1-2,TRBV4-1,.,many,TGCGCCAGCAGCCAAGATGAGTATCGGGCTAACTATGGCTACACCTTC,CASSQDEYRANYGYTF
TRBJ2-1,TRBV20-1,TRBD2,once,TGCAGTGAAATAGGGGCTAGCGGGGGTAAGGAGCAGTTCTTC,CSEIGASGGKEQFF
TRBJ2-3,TRBV24-1,.,.,TGCGCCACCAGTGATTCTGCCACAGATACACAGTATTTT,CATSDSATDTQYF
TRBJ2-2,TRBV6-5,TRBD1,.,TGTGCCAGTAGTTCGTGGACAGGGGACACTGGGGGGCTGGTTTTT,CASSSWTGDTGGLVF
TRBJ1-1,TRBV6-1,.,medium-sized,TGTGCCAGCAGCTTGACGGGGAACACTGAAGCTTTCTTT,CASSLTGNTEAFF
TRBJ2-3,TRBV5-6,.,once,TGTGCCAGCAGCTTGGACGGGGGCGTAGGTACGCAGTATTTT,CASSLDGGVGTQYF
TRBJ1-1,TRBV1,.,.,TGCACCAGCCGGTCCCCGGGACACATGAACACTGAAGCTGTCTTT,CTSRSPGHMNTEAVF